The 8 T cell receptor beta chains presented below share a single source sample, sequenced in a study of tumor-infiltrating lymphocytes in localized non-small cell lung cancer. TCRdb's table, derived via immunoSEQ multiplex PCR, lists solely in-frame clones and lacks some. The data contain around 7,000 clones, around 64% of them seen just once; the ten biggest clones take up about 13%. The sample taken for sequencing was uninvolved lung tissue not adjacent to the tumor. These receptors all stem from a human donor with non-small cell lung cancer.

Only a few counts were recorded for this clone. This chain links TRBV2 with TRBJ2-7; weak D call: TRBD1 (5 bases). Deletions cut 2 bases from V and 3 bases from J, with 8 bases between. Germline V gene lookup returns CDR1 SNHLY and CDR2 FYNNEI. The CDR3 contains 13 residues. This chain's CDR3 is CASSEQGFYEQYF. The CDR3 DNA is TGTGCCAGCAGTGAACAGGGATTCTACGAGCAGTACTTC.

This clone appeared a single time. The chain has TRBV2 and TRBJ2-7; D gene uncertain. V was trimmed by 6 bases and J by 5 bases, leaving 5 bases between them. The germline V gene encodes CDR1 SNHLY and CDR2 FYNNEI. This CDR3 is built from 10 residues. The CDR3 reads CASRGNEQYF. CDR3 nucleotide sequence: TGTGCCAGCAGGGGTAACGAGCAGTACTTC.

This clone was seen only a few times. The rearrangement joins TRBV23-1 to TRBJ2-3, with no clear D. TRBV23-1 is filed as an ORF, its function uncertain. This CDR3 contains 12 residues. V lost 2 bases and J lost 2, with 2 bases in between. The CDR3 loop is CASSQATDTQYF. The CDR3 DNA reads TGCGCCAGCAGTCAAGCCACAGATACGCAGTATTTT.

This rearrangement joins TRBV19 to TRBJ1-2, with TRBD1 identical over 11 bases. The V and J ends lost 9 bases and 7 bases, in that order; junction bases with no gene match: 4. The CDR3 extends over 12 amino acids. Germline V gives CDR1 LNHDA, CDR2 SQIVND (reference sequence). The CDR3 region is CASGQGAIGYTF. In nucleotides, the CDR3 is TGTGCCAGCGGACAGGGGGCCATTGGCTACACCTTC.

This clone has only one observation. The CDR3 loop reads CASSLARGQQPQHF. In DNA, the CDR3 is TGTGCCAGCAGCTTAGCTCGAGGGCAGCAGCCCCAGCATTTT. The V call is TRBV7-8, the J call TRBJ1-5; no clear D. Germline CDR1 and CDR2: SGHVS and FQNEAQ. The CDR3 is 14 amino acids. V was pared by 0 bases and J by 7 bases, with 10 bases between.

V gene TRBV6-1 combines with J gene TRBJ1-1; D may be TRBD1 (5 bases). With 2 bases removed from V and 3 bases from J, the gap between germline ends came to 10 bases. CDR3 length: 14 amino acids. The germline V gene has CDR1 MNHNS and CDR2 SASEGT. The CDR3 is CASSEWGEDTEAFF. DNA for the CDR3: TGTGCCAGCAGTGAATGGGGGGAGGACACTGAAGCTTTCTTT.

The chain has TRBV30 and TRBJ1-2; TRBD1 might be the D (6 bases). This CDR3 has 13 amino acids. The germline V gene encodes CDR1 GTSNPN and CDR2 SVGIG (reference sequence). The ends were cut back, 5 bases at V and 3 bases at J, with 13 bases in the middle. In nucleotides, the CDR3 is TGTGCCTGGCATCAGGGGCTTTACTATGGCTACACCTTC. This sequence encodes CAWHQGLYYGYTF.

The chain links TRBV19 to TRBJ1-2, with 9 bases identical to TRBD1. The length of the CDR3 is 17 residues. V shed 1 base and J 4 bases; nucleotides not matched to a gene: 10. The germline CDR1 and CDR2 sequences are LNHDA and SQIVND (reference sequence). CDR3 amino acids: CASSIGEGQGTLYGYTF. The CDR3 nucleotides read TGTGCCAGTAGTATAGGGGAGGGACAGGGAACCCTCTATGGCTACACCTTC.